The 19 T cell receptor beta chains below come from one sample, sequenced in a study of glioma-infiltrating T cells after dendritic cell vaccination. Sequencing was performed with immunoSEQ multiplex PCR; in TCRdb, only in-frame clones are kept and a portion is missing. This table has 70,000 to 90,000 clones, about four fifths appearing once. Sample time point: after dendritic cell vaccination, including at tumor progression/relapse. Sequenced here: blood, sampled after dendritic cell vaccination. The receptors were gathered from a human donor with glioblastoma.

This clone was found a few times. The rearrangement uses TRBV27 and TRBJ1-4; D remains unclear. The CDR3 is 13 residues long. The V end lost 7 bases, the J end lost 8 bases, and 14 bases lay between the germline ends. The germline gives CDR1 MNHEY, CDR2 SMNVEV (reference sequence). The CDR3 region is CASTPTRGEKLFF. The CDR3 DNA is TGTGCCAGCACCCCTACCCGAGGGGAAAAACTGTTTTTT.

The rearrangement joins TRBV19 to TRBJ1-5; 7 bases are a match to TRBD1. The length of the CDR3 is 17 residues. V lost 6 bases, J lost 0 bases, and 11 bases stayed unmatched. Germline values: CDR1 LNHDA, CDR2 SQIVND (reference sequence). As DNA, the CDR3 is TGTGCCAGTAGCTGGGGACAGACCGTTGATAGCAATCAGCCCCAGCATTTT. Amino acid sequence: CASSWGQTVDSNQPQHF.

CDR3 nucleotides: TGTGCCAGCAGTTACTCGACAGGGGTGTACACTGAAGCTTTCTTT. It yields the protein CASSYSTGVYTEAFF. This rearrangement joins TRBV6-5 to TRBJ1-1; 8 positions match TRBD1. Germline loops: CDR1 MNHEY, CDR2 SVGAGI. CDR3 length equals 15 residues. Trimming cost V 0 bases and J 3 bases; bases outside gene matches: 3.

V is TRBV4-3 and J is TRBJ2-2; D might be TRBD1 (5 bases). Germline V lookup: CDR1 LGHNA, CDR2 YSLEER. Trimming removed 0 bases from V and 6 bases from J, with 14 bases in between. CDR3 length: 16 amino acids. For the CDR3, the DNA is TGCGCCAGCAGCCAAGAACGAGACAGTCCCCCCGGGGAGCTGTTTTTT. Its translation is CASSQERDSPPGELFF.

V gene TRBV5-1 combines with J gene TRBJ1-1, with D perhaps matching TRBD1 (6 bases). Germline-derived CDR1 and CDR2 are SGHRS and YFSETQ. The CDR3 is 14 amino acids. Deletions cut 1 base from V and 4 bases from J, with 11 bases between. CDR3 nucleotide sequence: TGCGCCAGCAGCTTGAGAACAGGGTTCACTGAAGCTTTCTTT. Its translation: CASSLRTGFTEAFF.

The chain combines TRBV30 with TRBJ1-2, with D possibly TRBD1 on 6 matching bases. The V gene's germline CDR1 is GTSNPN and CDR2 SVGIG (reference sequence). The CDR3 contains 15 residues. V was trimmed by 2 bases and J by 4 bases, leaving 17 bases between them. The chain's CDR3 is CAWSPGAGEGYGYTF. CDR3 bases: TGTGCCTGGAGTCCCGGGGCAGGGGAAGGCTATGGCTACACCTTC.

This chain connects TRBV6-5 to TRBJ1-6, with 7 positions matching TRBD1. Germline trimming cut 6 bases from V and 5 bases from J; bases unmatched to any gene: 7. This CDR3 contains 15 residues. Germline lookup yields CDR1 MNHEY and CDR2 SVGAGI. CDR3 sequence: CASRAGQLNNSPLHF. The DNA for the CDR3 is TGTGCCAGCAGGGCGGGACAGCTAAATAATTCACCCCTCCACTTT.

The genes are TRBV5-5 and TRBJ1-2, with TRBD1 matching over 8 bases. J was trimmed by 8 bases and V by 4 bases; bases with no gene match: 10. CDR1 and CDR2 (germline): SGHKS, YYEKEE (reference sequence). The CDR3 is 14 amino acids. The CDR3 sequence: CASSPMTGAGGYTF. CDR3 bases: TGTGCCAGCAGCCCCATGACAGGGGCCGGGGGCTACACCTTC.

The rearrangement uses TRBV18 and TRBJ1-1; possibly TRBD1 for D (6 bases). Germline V CDR1 and CDR2: KGHSH, LQKENI. The germline V and J ends were trimmed by 3 bases and 3 bases, with 14 bases remaining between them. The CDR3 is made up of 15 amino acids. As DNA, the CDR3 is TGTGCCAGCTCACCTAGGGGGGGGAGTGACACTGAAGCTTTCTTT. Encoded protein: CASSPRGGSDTEAFF. Full variable domain (rest looked up from reference TRBV18 and TRBJ1-1): NAGVMQNPRHLVRRRGQEARLRCSPMKGHSHVYWYRQLPEEGLKFMVYLQKENIIDESGMPKERFSAEFPKEGPSILRIQQVVRGDSAAYFCASSPRGGSDTEAFFGQGTRLTVV.

The genes are TRBV2 and TRBJ1-4; TRBD1 matches at 9 bases. This CDR3 has 15 residues. V dropped 6 bases and J dropped 3; count of bases not matched to a gene: 5. Germline CDR1 reads SNHLY; CDR2 reads FYNNEI. CDR3 coding DNA: TGTGCCAGCAGAGGGACAGGGAGGTCTAATGAAAAACTGTTTTTT. Its translation is CASRGTGRSNEKLFF.

This sequence joins TRBV11-2 and TRBJ2-2; maybe TRBD2 (5 bases). Germline-derived CDR1 and CDR2 are SGHAT and FQNNGV. Trimming cost V 1 base and J 8 bases, with 8 bases left between them. The CDR3 sequence is 13 residues long. CDR3 nucleotide sequence: TGTGCCAGCAGCTTAGTGCGACTAGGGGAGCTGTTTTTT. Translation gives CASSLVRLGELFF.

V and J are TRBV19 and TRBJ1-6, with TRBD1 matching over 10 bases. Unmatched junction bases numbered 5, after V lost 5 bases and J lost 7 bases. The CDR3 length is 15 residues. CDR1 and CDR2 (germline): LNHDA, SQIVND (reference sequence). The CDR3 sequence: CASSETGQGNSPLHF. The CDR3 nucleotides are TGTGCCAGTAGTGAAACGGGACAGGGGAATTCACCCCTCCACTTT.

This rearrangement joins TRBV19 to TRBJ1-5; D ambiguous. V lost 0 bases and J lost 2, with 5 bases in between. The CDR3 runs 14 residues. CDR1 is LNHDA, CDR2 SQIVND, per germline (reference sequence). The CDR3 reads CASSIDPGNQPQHF. The CDR3 nucleotides read TGTGCCAGTAGTATAGATCCCGGCAATCAGCCCCAGCATTTT.

This chain joins TRBV6-1 and TRBJ1-3; possibly TRBD1 for D (5 bases). This CDR3 is built from 14 residues. Trimming shortened V by 7 bases and J by 4 bases, and 14 bases separated the two germline ends. Germline assignment: CDR1 MNHNS and CDR2 SASEGT. CDR3 region: CASMRGSGGNTIYF. As DNA, the CDR3 is TGTGCCAGCATGCGGGGCAGTGGAGGAAACACCATATATTTT.

The J gene is TRBJ2-6, the V gene TRBV5-1; no clear D. The germline V gene has CDR1 SGHRS and CDR2 YFSETQ. V was cut by 0 bases and J by 0 bases, with 7 bases left in between. This CDR3 comprises 16 residues. DNA of the CDR3: TGCGCCAGCAGCTTGGCGGAGAGCTCTGGGGCCAACGTCCTGACTTTC. Translated: CASSLAESSGANVLTF.

This chain connects TRBV5-1 to TRBJ2-7; a possible D gene is TRBD2 (5 bases). Germline lookup yields CDR1 SGHRS and CDR2 YFSETQ. The CDR3 loop spans 15 amino acids. Trimming removed 0 bases at V and 7 bases at J, with 17 bases between. The CDR3 nucleotides read TGCGCCAGCAGCTTGGAGTTGGCGGCGGGTGGAGAGCAGTACTTC. This codes for CASSLELAAGGEQYF.

The chain links TRBV2 to TRBJ2-1; maybe TRBD2 (7 bases). The V and J ends lost 8 bases and 8 bases respectively, with 16 bases between them. Germline V CDR1 and CDR2: SNHLY, FYNNEI. The CDR3 is made up of 13 amino acids. The CDR3 nucleotides read TGTGCCAGCGGGGGGGGCAATTGGCATGAGCAGTTCTTC. Translated: CASGGGNWHEQFF.

The chain has TRBV6-5 and TRBJ1-6, with 11 positions matching TRBD1. Trimming removed 10 bases from V and 2 bases from J; junction bases left unmatched: 4. The CDR3 is 15 amino acids. Germline CDR1 and CDR2: MNHEY and SVGAGI. In DNA form, the CDR3 reads TGTGCCATCGCGGACAGGGGGCCCTATAATTCACCCCTCCACTTT. It translates to CAIADRGPYNSPLHF.

The chain joins TRBV5-6 to TRBJ2-5; tentatively, D is TRBD1 (6 bases). Germline CDR1 reads SGHDT; CDR2 reads YYEEEE. The ends were cut back, 4 bases at V and 0 bases at J, with 13 bases in the middle. This CDR3 spans 15 amino acids. The CDR3 DNA is TGTGCCAGCAGCAGAGATACAGGGAACCAAGAGACCCAGTACTTC. This sequence encodes CASSRDTGNQETQYF. The full variable domain, its missing parts supplied by reference TRBV5-6 and TRBJ2-5, is DAGVTQSPTHLIKTRGQQVTLRCSPKSGHDTVSWYQQALGQGPQFIFQYYEEEERQRGNFPDRFSGHQFPNYSSELNVNALLLGDSALYLCASSRDTGNQETQYFGPGTRLLVL.